This T cell receptor (beta chain) originates from a study of PD-L1 blockade in urothelial cancer. Study-wide background: In the patient group, about 90% of the roughly 29 were males with bladder-origin urothelial cancer.

Sequenced by immunoSEQ multiplex PCR; TCRdb stores in-frame clones only, minus some. The data hold some 60,000 clones, with roughly 84% observed a single time. Germline V gene data show CDR1 as LNHDA and CDR2 as SQIVND (reference sequence). V was shortened by 1 base and J by 2 bases, with 9 bases between the two germline ends. The CDR3 covers 15 residues. This chain uses TRBV19 with TRBJ2-4; D is uncertain. Specimen: PBMCs, collected around atezolizumab (anti-PD-L1) treatment. The receptor was derived from a man aged 50 to 60 with urothelial cancer. CDR3 coding DNA: TGTGCCAGTAGTATAGTTGAGGATCCCAAAAACATTCAGTACTTC. This gives the protein CASSIVEDPKNIQYF.